These 22 T cell receptor beta chains share one sample of origin, sequenced in a study of pediatric ulcerative colitis (dated by TCRdb to the late 2010s). Library preparation employed the immunoSEQ multiplex PCR assay. What TCRdb holds here is the immuneACCESS table cut down to in-frame rearrangements. Part of the clones is not present; checked against another copy, under half of the missing clones reflect an unresolved V gene, and the others are unexplained. This sample is represented by about 36,000 clones; less than 80% of them were singletons. The ten largest clones take up around 0.76% of the sample. During colonoscopy, one to two rectal pinch biopsies were obtained for research purposes. Specimen: gut tissue. The source of these receptors is a boy between 10 and 17 years old with moderate ulcerative colitis.

The V call is TRBV14, the J call TRBJ2-7; no definite D call. Looked up from germline, CDR1 is SGHDN and CDR2 is FVKESK. This CDR3 region has 12 residues. V was pared by 6 bases and J by 4 bases, with 10 bases between. DNA of the CDR3: TGTGCCAGCAGTCGAATTCGGTACGAGCAGTACTTC. This encodes CASSRIRYEQYF.

On this clone: The same CDR3 is also encoded by other DNA sequences in this sample. This chain uses TRBV6-1 with TRBJ2-7; TRBD2 matches 8 bases. The trim removed 1 base at V and 2 bases at J, leaving 4 bases unmatched. Germline V lookup: CDR1 MNHNS, CDR2 SASEGT. CDR3 length: 15 amino acids. The CDR3 spells CASSEGAGGTYEQYF. The CDR3 bases are TGTGCCAGCAGTGAAGGTGCGGGAGGCACCTACGAGCAGTACTTC.

V is TRBV7-2 and J is TRBJ2-5, with 12 positions matching TRBD1. With 3 bases clipped from V and 5 bases from J, the junction kept 1 base outside the gene matches. CDR1 and CDR2 (germline): SGHTA, FQGNSA. CDR3 length equals 14 residues. This CDR3 reads CASSLGQGAETQYF. The CDR3 DNA reads TGTGCCAGCAGCTTGGGACAGGGGGCCGAGACCCAGTACTTC.

The rearrangement joins TRBV28 to TRBJ1-2; 7 nucleotides align to TRBD1. Germline V CDR1 and CDR2: MDHEN, SYDVKM. There are 14 residues in the CDR3. The junction had 9 bases not matched to a gene; V was cut back by 7 bases and J by 4 bases. CDR3 region: CASTYRTGIYGYTF. CDR3 nucleotide sequence: TGTGCCAGCACCTATCGGACAGGAATCTATGGCTACACCTTC.

The chain carries TRBV21-1 and TRBJ1-5; the listed D gene, TRBD1, was not tested against the DNA. TRBV21-1 is shown as a pseudogene. This CDR3 spans 19 amino acids. The CDR3 bases are TGTGCCAGCAGCGAGTTACGCCGGGGACAGGGGGCACGCAATCAGCCCCAGCATTTT. This codes for CASSELRRGQGARNQPQHF.

J is TRBJ2-3 and V is TRBV5-4, with 14 bases that match TRBD2. This CDR3 comprises 16 residues. CDR1 is SGHNT, CDR2 YYREEE, per germline (reference sequence). Germline trimming cut 4 bases from V and 5 bases from J; bases unmatched to any gene: 6. The CDR3 nucleotides are TGTGCCAGCAGCGGGGGACTAGCGGGAGTTGGAGATACGCAGTATTTT. This gives the protein CASSGGLAGVGDTQYF. Full variable domain (missing parts from reference TRBV5-4 and TRBJ2-3): ETGVTQSPTHLIKTRGQQVTLRCSSQSGHNTVSWYQQALGQGPQFIFQYYREEENGRGNFPPRFSGLQFPNYSSELNVNALELDDSALYLCASSGGLAGVGDTQYFGPGTRLTVL.

This clone was seen a few times. The chain employs TRBV15 and TRBJ1-2; D not resolved. The CDR3 is 14 residues long. V lost 0 bases, J lost 6 bases, and 11 bases lay in between. Germline V gives CDR1 LNHNV, CDR2 YYDKDF (reference sequence). CDR3 DNA: TGTGCCACCAGCAGAGAGCGAGTTGCCCATGGCTACACCTTC. Encoded protein: CATSRERVAHGYTF.

This chain joins TRBV5-1 and TRBJ1-1; possibly TRBD1 for D (5 bases). Germline lookup yields CDR1 SGHRS and CDR2 YFSETQ. Between the trimmed V and J ends, which lost 4 bases and 0 bases, there was a span of 10 bases. This CDR3 region has 14 residues. The CDR3 region is CASSGTTVNTEAFF. The CDR3 nucleotides are TGCGCCAGCAGCGGGACGACGGTGAACACTGAAGCTTTCTTT.

This clone is a singleton in its sample. This sequence joins TRBV4-1 and TRBJ2-7; D may be TRBD2 (6 bases). The V and J ends lost 0 bases and 4 bases respectively, with 22 bases between them. This CDR3 is built from 18 residues. Germline-derived CDR1 and CDR2 are MGHRA and YSYEKL. Here the CDR3 reads CASSQEPTPLLAQYEQYF. In DNA, the CDR3 is TGCGCCAGCAGCCAAGAACCCACTCCCCTTCTAGCGCAGTACGAGCAGTACTTC.

V and J are TRBV7-6 and TRBJ1-3, with D maybe TRBD1 (6 bases). The CDR3 spans 16 residues. Trimming took 5 bases from V and 4 from J, leaving 18 bases between them. Per germline, CDR1 SGHVS and CDR2 FNYEAQ. CDR3 residues: CASSHPRGAGGNTIYF. The CDR3 DNA reads TGTGCCAGCAGCCACCCGAGGGGGGCTGGAGGAAACACCATATATTTT.

This chain connects TRBV7-2 to TRBJ1-2; TRBD1 matches at 10 bases. Germline lookup yields CDR1 SGHTA and CDR2 FQGNSA. This CDR3 is 15 amino acids long. The trim removed 5 bases at V and 7 bases at J, leaving 10 bases unmatched. The CDR3 sequence is CASSRNVGQGFGYTF. In nucleotides, the CDR3 is TGTGCCAGCAGCAGAAATGTGGGACAGGGGTTTGGCTACACCTTC.

V gene TRBV2 combines with J gene TRBJ2-1; D possibly corresponds to TRBD1 (5 bases). There are 14 residues in the CDR3. The ends were cut back, 1 base at V and 5 bases at J, with 9 bases in the middle. Per germline, CDR1 SNHLY and CDR2 FYNNEI. The CDR3 sequence is CASSEVAGHNEQFF. For the CDR3, the DNA is TGTGCCAGCAGTGAAGTGGCAGGGCACAATGAGCAGTTCTTC.

This rearrangement joins TRBV5-1 to TRBJ1-3; tentatively, D is TRBD1 (5 bases). Germline V CDR1 and CDR2: SGHRS, YFSETQ. The CDR3 covers 16 residues. Trimming removed 3 bases from V and 3 bases from J, with 16 bases in between. The CDR3 protein is CASSYGASGYGNTIYF. The CDR3 DNA reads as TGCGCCAGCAGCTATGGGGCCAGTGGCTATGGAAACACCATATATTTT.

The J gene is TRBJ1-5, the V gene TRBV6-5; 9 nucleotides agree with TRBD1. The CDR3 loop spans 15 amino acids. Unmatched junction bases numbered 2, after V lost 0 bases and J lost 5 bases. Germline values: CDR1 MNHEY, CDR2 SVGAGI. The DNA of the CDR3 is TGTGCCAGCAGTTACTCGGGACAGGGCCATCAGCCCCAGCATTTT. This translates into CASSYSGQGHQPQHF.

The chain uses TRBV2 and TRBJ2-2; D is uncertain. This CDR3 is 14 amino acids long. Germline lookup yields CDR1 SNHLY and CDR2 FYNNEI. The ends were cut back, 8 bases at V and 0 bases at J, with 10 bases in the middle. The CDR3 spells CASGKNPNTGELFF. The CDR3 DNA sequence: TGTGCCAGCGGGAAGAACCCGAACACCGGGGAGCTGTTTTTT.

This chain uses TRBV5-1 with TRBJ2-1; 10 bases are a match to TRBD2. CDR1 SGHRS and CDR2 YFSETQ come from the germline V gene. The CDR3 sequence is 15 residues long. Germline trimming cut 3 bases from V and 5 bases from J; bases unmatched to any gene: 5. Here the CDR3 reads CASSSRTSGNNEQFF. The CDR3 DNA follows: TGCGCCAGCAGCTCCAGGACTAGCGGCAACAATGAGCAGTTCTTC. Supplemented by reference TRBV5-1 and TRBJ2-1, the full variable domain reads KAGVTQTPRYLIKTRGQQVTLSCSPISGHRSVSWYQQTPGQGLQFLFEYFSETQRNKGNFPGRFSGRQFSNSRSEMNVSTLELGDSALYLCASSSRTSGNNEQFFGPGTRLTVL.

The chain is built from TRBV10-1 and TRBJ2-7; TRBD2 might be the D (5 bases). The CDR3 spans 14 residues. The ends were cut back, 4 bases at V and 4 bases at J, with 14 bases in the middle. The germline CDR1 and CDR2 sequences are WNHNN and SYGVQD (reference sequence). Written as DNA, the CDR3 is TGCGCCAGCAGTGGGACTGAGTCGACGTACGAGCAGTACTTC. Its protein is CASSGTESTYEQYF.

This clone was recorded a few times. V usage is TRBV18 and J usage is TRBJ1-3; tentative D call: TRBD1 (6 bases). The ends were cut back, 4 bases at V and 2 bases at J, with 18 bases in the middle. Germline V lookup: CDR1 KGHSH, CDR2 LQKENI. The CDR3 runs to 17 residues. CDR3 in amino acids: CASSLGTNKRAGNTIYF. The CDR3 bases are TGTGCCAGCTCACTAGGGACAAACAAACGGGCTGGAAACACCATATATTTT.

The V and J genes are TRBV7-2 and TRBJ2-3; TRBD2 is a possible D gene (5 bases). Germline CDR1 reads SGHTA; CDR2 reads FQGNSA. Trimming cost V 1 base and J 4 bases, with 9 bases left between them. The CDR3 consists of 14 residues. CDR3 residues: CASSLELVSDTQYF. The CDR3 DNA follows: TGTGCCAGCAGCTTAGAACTAGTCTCAGATACGCAGTATTTT.

The chain is built from TRBV4-1 and TRBJ2-3; the match to TRBD2 covers 9 bases. Germline V lookup: CDR1 MGHRA, CDR2 YSYEKL. The CDR3 runs to 18 residues. V trimming: 5 bases; J trimming: 0 bases; junction bases outside the gene matches: 12. CDR3 loop: CASSRPEDSGSSTDTQYF. In DNA, the CDR3 is TGCGCCAGCAGCAGACCCGAGGATAGCGGGAGTAGCACAGATACGCAGTATTTT.

This clone appeared a few times. V is TRBV11-2 and J is TRBJ1-1, with D unresolved. CDR3 length: 15 residues. V lost 0 bases and J 3 bases, leaving 11 bases between the germline ends. Germline V CDR1 and CDR2: SGHAT, FQNNGV. The CDR3 sequence: CASSLDIAGYTEAFF. CDR3 nucleotide sequence: TGTGCCAGCAGCTTAGATATAGCGGGGTACACTGAAGCTTTCTTT.

This clone was detected only a few times. V and J are TRBV7-8 and TRBJ2-7; D not resolved. The CDR3 has 11 residues. The ends were cut back, 10 bases at V and 3 bases at J, with 10 bases in the middle. CDR1 is SGHVS, CDR2 FQNEAQ, per germline. CDR3 sequence (DNA): TGTGCCATCACAGTCGGCTACGAGCAGTACTTC. It yields the protein CAITVGYEQYF.